Detailed here is one T cell receptor (beta chain). It has no known antigen specificity. No base quality values were provided; no much bigger clone lies one nucleotide off. The germline V end is reduced by 7 bases and the J end by 5 bases; junction bases left unmatched: 7. CDR1 and CDR2 are drawn from the germline V gene: SQVTM, ANQGSEA. The CDR3 goes from the cysteine to the phenylalanine over 13 residues. Left in the record is the CDR3 DNA by itself, 39 bases read in frame from the first base. The cohort was made up of roughly 670 healthy bone marrow donors. At the time of sampling, all cohort members were nominally healthy, though unrecorded immune exposures were likely present. The donor was CMV seronegative and was included in the group of hundreds of seronegative cohort members. A peripheral blood sample was collected from each donor, and TCR beta sequencing was performed on peripheral blood mononuclear cells. The Qiagen DNeasy Blood Extraction Kit was used to extract genomic DNA from the blood cell samples.

The library was made by the immunoSEQ multiplex PCR assay. For the multiplex PCR, a mixture combining 60 forward primers for TCR Vbeta segments and 13 reverse primers for TCR Jbeta segments was used. Amplification of the CDR3 region of rearranged TCR beta genes was performed with a multiplex PCR assay on genomic DNA. Amplified TCR beta libraries were sequenced as 87-base-pair reads on the Illumina HiSeq System. In the authors' own workflow: A later analysis tallied tens of millions of unique TCR beta chains across the 666 repertoires, and about 12 million of those chains were shared by two or more donors. Raw reads were error-corrected and collapsed into unique sequences by a nearest-neighbor algorithm in which closely related sequences were merged to remove PCR and sequencing errors. CDR3 sequences were aligned to IMGT reference sequences to assign V, D and J gene segments. For a sequence to be retained, a match of at least six nucleotides was required to both a V gene segment and a J gene segment. A rearrangement counted as productive if the CDR3 had no stop codons and remained in frame with V and J, and every other rearrangement counted as non-productive. CDR3 was defined according to IMGT convention as the region running from the second conserved V-encoded cysteine to the conserved J-encoded phenylalanine. The earlier analysis of 587 of the donors excluded any sequence lacking an unambiguous match to a single V gene segment. In an earlier analysis of about 590 of the donors, a V segment was called functional when productive rearrangements were above 56.7%, and segregating when the standard deviation between donors exceeded 5%. A statistical classification framework was built for diagnosing cytomegalovirus status from the catalog of TCR beta chain sequences. V and J gene assignment, in a later analysis, came from comparing TCR nucleotide sequences with IMGT/GENE-DB human TR gene sequences. Using the TCRdist pipeline, a later analysis assigned CDR3 sequences along with most-parsimonious VDJ recombination scenarios. In a later analysis, each TCR beta chain was defined by its CDR3 amino acid sequence together with its V-gene family, and reads lacking a unique V-gene family were excluded. In a later analysis, fewer than 650 highly shared, low-generation-probability nucleotide sequences were removed to address suspected cross-contamination and a sequencing artifact. A later analysis calculated a clonal expansion index for each public chain from normalized within-repertoire ranks of inferred template counts. In a later analysis, generation probabilities were computed with a VDJ recombination model fitted to out-of-frame rearrangements, and the resulting probabilities were checked against IGoR. In a later analysis, hypergeometric tests were used to score TCR-TCR, TCR-HLA and TCR-CMV co-occurrence, with a repertoire-size bias correction applied to TCR pairs. In a later analysis, false discovery rates were estimated by permuting HLA or CMV assignments 20 times. In a later analysis, co-occurring TCRs were grouped using DBSCAN, with TCRdist sequence similarity added in when clustering inside HLA-allele-positive subsets. Repertoires with fewer than 30,000 or more than 120,000 public chains, plus five repertoires with anomalous nucleotide sharing, were excluded from co-occurrence clustering. Drawn from immuneACCESS, this table holds only the in-frame rearrangements with V and J called that TCRdb kept. Clones are partly lost; checked studies trace under half to an unresolved V gene and leave the rest unexplained. The D gene and trimming were derived from the DNA, and the V and J assignments and clone size from that table. This sample lists 150,000 to 200,000 clones; roughly four fifths were detected once. 1.5% to 2% of the sample belongs to the ten largest clones.

These data originate in a study of cytomegalovirus exposure and HLA in healthy donors (dated by TCRdb to about 2017). Background on the whole study: According to an earlier analysis of a few hundred of the donors, roughly 180 million T cells yielded approximately 120 million unique TCR beta sequences and approximately 300 Gb of sequence data. The T cell repertoires of 670 or so subjects were profiled by immunosequencing and related to cytomegalovirus serostatus. Among several hundred genotyped donors of the cohort, an average of approximately 240,000 unique TCR beta nucleotide sequences was sequenced per donor, of which approximately 19% were non-productive. Genome-wide SNP genotypes for about 65% of the 666 donors were used in a later genetic analysis, which treated that subset as a discovery cohort. The study aimed to test whether cataloging public T cell receptors could reveal signatures of past pathogen exposure. Roughly 5 DR-DQ haplotypes were handled as single units for association and clustering, since linkage in the cohort was strong. The number of typed donors differed by locus: about 629-640 for A, B, C, DRB1 and DQB1; approximately 540 for DQA1; 606 for DPA1; and roughly 470 for DPB1. A later analysis re-analyzed previously published TCR beta repertoires from 660 or so donors and added high-resolution HLA genotyping to study TCR occurrence patterns. Of the roughly 400 genotyped donors, less than 90% were placed in the genetic ancestry cluster associated with self-reported Caucasian donors. The study combined high-throughput TCR immunosequencing, statistical association of individual TCRs with disease status, and machine learning to predict cytomegalovirus infection status. Both class I and class II loci were covered by HLA typing, at four-digit resolution. All discovery cohort repertoires had been generated on a single sequencing platform. Besides the first cohort of around 670 subjects, a separate validation cohort made up of over a hundred different subjects was used. Approximately 300 gigabases of sequencing data and tens of millions of unique TCR sequences were included in an early release covering about 620 HLA-typed donors. In an earlier analysis of 500 to 650 of the donors, high-throughput TCR beta sequencing was used to judge whether each TCR beta V gene segment behaved as functional or pseudogenic. Rather than using new phenotypic data, the later analysis identified candidate immune exposures from TCR beta sequences and from how often those sequences occurred across donors. Alongside the repertoire data, information on donor age, sex, ethnicity and CMV serostatus was compiled. Findings and caveats that apply to the study as a whole: Broadly in line with IMGT annotations, most TCR beta V segments showed up in productive rearrangements about 87% or about 30% of the time in an earlier analysis of a few hundred of the donors. Some 15 rarely observed V segments, including chromosome 9 orphons, were excluded from the earlier analysis of a few hundred of the donors because counts were too low. A few of the identified cytomegalovirus-associated TCR beta chains were confirmed in vitro to be specific for cytomegalovirus antigens. In both the original and validation cohorts, the classifier was reported to diagnose cytomegalovirus status with high specificity and sensitivity. V-gene and J-gene trimming of TCR beta chains was associated with a missense DCLRE1C variant in a later genetic analysis, and the association was replicated in an independent cohort. CMV serostatus was the only immune exposure information available for the cohort. A later analysis reported that several top co-occurrence clusters appeared linked to parvovirus B19, influenza, CMV and Epstein-Barr virus. When HLA alleles, especially DR and DQ, strongly co-occurred, attributing TCR associations to individual alleles was difficult. Because HLA typing was unavailable for some donors at each locus, only the typed subset was used in association tests. It was suggested by the authors that the approach could potentially be generalized to other disease states and immunological phenotypes. In this cohort, only TCR beta chains were sequenced, and detectable features were limited by the absence of alpha or paired-chain data. Across donors, most TCR sequences were observed very rarely, whereas some public TCRs were present in many individuals. According to a later analysis, most CMV-associated TCR beta chains appeared to be HLA-restricted, and the HLA associations seemed to be driven largely by CMV exposure. In a later analysis, some 18,000 TCR beta sequences were associated with specific HLA alleles at a false discovery rate of 0.05. Presence/absence analyses assumed roughly uniform sequencing depth across donors, an assumption that may not hold. A cluster of highly shared sequence variants was judged likely to represent a technical artifact of the sequencing pipeline. Some IMGT-functional V segments, including TRBV6-2 and TRBV6-3, could not be told apart with the 87-base-pair reads, so those segments were excluded. In the study, 164 TCR beta chains were listed as associated with cytomegalovirus. According to a later analysis, TCR association rates differed among HLA loci, with DRB1 alleles showing the most associated TCRs and HLA-C alleles showing the fewest. A further reported finding was that TCR beta sequences accurately predicted the HLA-A and HLA-B alleles for most subjects in the first cohort. According to a later genetic analysis, donors in an Asian-associated ancestry cluster had fewer N-insertions in productive TCRs than the approximately 650-donor mean. In a later analysis, HLA-associated TCR beta chains showed more clonal expansion and lower generation probabilities than non-associated chains that were equally common. Correlated functional status among segregating V segments might be attributable to linkage disequilibrium, but an unknown experimental factor could not be ruled out.

The origin of this receptor is a man aged 18-30 years in good health and CMV-seronegative. The chain links TRBV29-1 with TRBJ1-1; 10 bases in the junction line up with TRBD1. Sequenced: PBMCs. The CDR3 reads as follows: CSARQGAGTEAFF. The DNA sequence is as follows: TGCAGCGCCCGACAGGGGGCAGGGACTGAAGCTTTCTTT.